This T cell receptor (beta chain) was captured by sequencing in a study of T cell responses to AZD1222 COVID-19 vaccine. Study outcomes and limitations: Females made up more of the donors, who were largely white British, and clonal diversity may have come out too low. Repertoire collection took place solely once the T cell response had peaked.

CDR3 length equals 15 residues. Germline values: CDR1 SGHRS, CDR2 YFSETQ. Trimming cost V 1 base and J 5 bases, with 15 bases left between them. This clone came up a few times. Antigen unknown. The protocol was immunoSEQ multiplex PCR, while the TCRdb copy is restricted to in-frame clones and leaves out a portion. The sample holds around 140,000 clones, roughly 85% seen once. This TCR came from an adult who received the MenACWY meningococcal vaccine as a control. The rearrangement uses TRBV5-1 and TRBJ1-1; possibly TRBD1 for D (6 bases). The sequences come from peripheral blood, collected 28 days after the second dose of the MenACWY control vaccine. CDR3 in DNA: TGCGCCAGCAGCTTGTACAGGGAGGGAAGAACTGAAGCTTTCTTT. Amino acids: CASSLYREGRTEAFF.